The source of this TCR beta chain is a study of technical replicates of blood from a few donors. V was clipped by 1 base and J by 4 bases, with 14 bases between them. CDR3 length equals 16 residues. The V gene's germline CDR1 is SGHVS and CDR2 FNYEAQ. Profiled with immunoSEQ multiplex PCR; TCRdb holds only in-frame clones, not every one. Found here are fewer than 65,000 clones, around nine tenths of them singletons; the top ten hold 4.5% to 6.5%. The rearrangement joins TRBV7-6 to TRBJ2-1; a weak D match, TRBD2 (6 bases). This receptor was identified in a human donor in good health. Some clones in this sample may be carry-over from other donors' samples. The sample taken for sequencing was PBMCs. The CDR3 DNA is TGTGCCAGCAGCTTAGACGGGAGTAGGTATTACAATGAGCAGTTCTTC. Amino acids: CASSLDGSRYYNEQFF.